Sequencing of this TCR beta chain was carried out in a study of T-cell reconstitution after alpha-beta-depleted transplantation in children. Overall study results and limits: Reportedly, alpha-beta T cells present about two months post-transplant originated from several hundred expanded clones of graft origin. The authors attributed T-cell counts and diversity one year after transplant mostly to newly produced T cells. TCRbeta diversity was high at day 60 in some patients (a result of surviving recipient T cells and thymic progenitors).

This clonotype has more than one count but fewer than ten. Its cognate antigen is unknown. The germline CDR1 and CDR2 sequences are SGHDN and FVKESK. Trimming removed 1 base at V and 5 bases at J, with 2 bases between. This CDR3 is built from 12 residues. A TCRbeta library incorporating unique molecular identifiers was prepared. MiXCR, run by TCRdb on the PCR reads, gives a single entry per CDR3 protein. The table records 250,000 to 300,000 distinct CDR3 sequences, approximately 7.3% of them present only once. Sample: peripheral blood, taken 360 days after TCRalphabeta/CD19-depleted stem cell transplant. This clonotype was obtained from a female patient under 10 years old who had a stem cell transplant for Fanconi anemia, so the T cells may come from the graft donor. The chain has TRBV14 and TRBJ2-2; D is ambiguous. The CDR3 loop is CASSQVTGELFF. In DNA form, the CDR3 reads TGTGCCAGCAGCCAAGTAACCGGGGAGCTGTTTTTT.